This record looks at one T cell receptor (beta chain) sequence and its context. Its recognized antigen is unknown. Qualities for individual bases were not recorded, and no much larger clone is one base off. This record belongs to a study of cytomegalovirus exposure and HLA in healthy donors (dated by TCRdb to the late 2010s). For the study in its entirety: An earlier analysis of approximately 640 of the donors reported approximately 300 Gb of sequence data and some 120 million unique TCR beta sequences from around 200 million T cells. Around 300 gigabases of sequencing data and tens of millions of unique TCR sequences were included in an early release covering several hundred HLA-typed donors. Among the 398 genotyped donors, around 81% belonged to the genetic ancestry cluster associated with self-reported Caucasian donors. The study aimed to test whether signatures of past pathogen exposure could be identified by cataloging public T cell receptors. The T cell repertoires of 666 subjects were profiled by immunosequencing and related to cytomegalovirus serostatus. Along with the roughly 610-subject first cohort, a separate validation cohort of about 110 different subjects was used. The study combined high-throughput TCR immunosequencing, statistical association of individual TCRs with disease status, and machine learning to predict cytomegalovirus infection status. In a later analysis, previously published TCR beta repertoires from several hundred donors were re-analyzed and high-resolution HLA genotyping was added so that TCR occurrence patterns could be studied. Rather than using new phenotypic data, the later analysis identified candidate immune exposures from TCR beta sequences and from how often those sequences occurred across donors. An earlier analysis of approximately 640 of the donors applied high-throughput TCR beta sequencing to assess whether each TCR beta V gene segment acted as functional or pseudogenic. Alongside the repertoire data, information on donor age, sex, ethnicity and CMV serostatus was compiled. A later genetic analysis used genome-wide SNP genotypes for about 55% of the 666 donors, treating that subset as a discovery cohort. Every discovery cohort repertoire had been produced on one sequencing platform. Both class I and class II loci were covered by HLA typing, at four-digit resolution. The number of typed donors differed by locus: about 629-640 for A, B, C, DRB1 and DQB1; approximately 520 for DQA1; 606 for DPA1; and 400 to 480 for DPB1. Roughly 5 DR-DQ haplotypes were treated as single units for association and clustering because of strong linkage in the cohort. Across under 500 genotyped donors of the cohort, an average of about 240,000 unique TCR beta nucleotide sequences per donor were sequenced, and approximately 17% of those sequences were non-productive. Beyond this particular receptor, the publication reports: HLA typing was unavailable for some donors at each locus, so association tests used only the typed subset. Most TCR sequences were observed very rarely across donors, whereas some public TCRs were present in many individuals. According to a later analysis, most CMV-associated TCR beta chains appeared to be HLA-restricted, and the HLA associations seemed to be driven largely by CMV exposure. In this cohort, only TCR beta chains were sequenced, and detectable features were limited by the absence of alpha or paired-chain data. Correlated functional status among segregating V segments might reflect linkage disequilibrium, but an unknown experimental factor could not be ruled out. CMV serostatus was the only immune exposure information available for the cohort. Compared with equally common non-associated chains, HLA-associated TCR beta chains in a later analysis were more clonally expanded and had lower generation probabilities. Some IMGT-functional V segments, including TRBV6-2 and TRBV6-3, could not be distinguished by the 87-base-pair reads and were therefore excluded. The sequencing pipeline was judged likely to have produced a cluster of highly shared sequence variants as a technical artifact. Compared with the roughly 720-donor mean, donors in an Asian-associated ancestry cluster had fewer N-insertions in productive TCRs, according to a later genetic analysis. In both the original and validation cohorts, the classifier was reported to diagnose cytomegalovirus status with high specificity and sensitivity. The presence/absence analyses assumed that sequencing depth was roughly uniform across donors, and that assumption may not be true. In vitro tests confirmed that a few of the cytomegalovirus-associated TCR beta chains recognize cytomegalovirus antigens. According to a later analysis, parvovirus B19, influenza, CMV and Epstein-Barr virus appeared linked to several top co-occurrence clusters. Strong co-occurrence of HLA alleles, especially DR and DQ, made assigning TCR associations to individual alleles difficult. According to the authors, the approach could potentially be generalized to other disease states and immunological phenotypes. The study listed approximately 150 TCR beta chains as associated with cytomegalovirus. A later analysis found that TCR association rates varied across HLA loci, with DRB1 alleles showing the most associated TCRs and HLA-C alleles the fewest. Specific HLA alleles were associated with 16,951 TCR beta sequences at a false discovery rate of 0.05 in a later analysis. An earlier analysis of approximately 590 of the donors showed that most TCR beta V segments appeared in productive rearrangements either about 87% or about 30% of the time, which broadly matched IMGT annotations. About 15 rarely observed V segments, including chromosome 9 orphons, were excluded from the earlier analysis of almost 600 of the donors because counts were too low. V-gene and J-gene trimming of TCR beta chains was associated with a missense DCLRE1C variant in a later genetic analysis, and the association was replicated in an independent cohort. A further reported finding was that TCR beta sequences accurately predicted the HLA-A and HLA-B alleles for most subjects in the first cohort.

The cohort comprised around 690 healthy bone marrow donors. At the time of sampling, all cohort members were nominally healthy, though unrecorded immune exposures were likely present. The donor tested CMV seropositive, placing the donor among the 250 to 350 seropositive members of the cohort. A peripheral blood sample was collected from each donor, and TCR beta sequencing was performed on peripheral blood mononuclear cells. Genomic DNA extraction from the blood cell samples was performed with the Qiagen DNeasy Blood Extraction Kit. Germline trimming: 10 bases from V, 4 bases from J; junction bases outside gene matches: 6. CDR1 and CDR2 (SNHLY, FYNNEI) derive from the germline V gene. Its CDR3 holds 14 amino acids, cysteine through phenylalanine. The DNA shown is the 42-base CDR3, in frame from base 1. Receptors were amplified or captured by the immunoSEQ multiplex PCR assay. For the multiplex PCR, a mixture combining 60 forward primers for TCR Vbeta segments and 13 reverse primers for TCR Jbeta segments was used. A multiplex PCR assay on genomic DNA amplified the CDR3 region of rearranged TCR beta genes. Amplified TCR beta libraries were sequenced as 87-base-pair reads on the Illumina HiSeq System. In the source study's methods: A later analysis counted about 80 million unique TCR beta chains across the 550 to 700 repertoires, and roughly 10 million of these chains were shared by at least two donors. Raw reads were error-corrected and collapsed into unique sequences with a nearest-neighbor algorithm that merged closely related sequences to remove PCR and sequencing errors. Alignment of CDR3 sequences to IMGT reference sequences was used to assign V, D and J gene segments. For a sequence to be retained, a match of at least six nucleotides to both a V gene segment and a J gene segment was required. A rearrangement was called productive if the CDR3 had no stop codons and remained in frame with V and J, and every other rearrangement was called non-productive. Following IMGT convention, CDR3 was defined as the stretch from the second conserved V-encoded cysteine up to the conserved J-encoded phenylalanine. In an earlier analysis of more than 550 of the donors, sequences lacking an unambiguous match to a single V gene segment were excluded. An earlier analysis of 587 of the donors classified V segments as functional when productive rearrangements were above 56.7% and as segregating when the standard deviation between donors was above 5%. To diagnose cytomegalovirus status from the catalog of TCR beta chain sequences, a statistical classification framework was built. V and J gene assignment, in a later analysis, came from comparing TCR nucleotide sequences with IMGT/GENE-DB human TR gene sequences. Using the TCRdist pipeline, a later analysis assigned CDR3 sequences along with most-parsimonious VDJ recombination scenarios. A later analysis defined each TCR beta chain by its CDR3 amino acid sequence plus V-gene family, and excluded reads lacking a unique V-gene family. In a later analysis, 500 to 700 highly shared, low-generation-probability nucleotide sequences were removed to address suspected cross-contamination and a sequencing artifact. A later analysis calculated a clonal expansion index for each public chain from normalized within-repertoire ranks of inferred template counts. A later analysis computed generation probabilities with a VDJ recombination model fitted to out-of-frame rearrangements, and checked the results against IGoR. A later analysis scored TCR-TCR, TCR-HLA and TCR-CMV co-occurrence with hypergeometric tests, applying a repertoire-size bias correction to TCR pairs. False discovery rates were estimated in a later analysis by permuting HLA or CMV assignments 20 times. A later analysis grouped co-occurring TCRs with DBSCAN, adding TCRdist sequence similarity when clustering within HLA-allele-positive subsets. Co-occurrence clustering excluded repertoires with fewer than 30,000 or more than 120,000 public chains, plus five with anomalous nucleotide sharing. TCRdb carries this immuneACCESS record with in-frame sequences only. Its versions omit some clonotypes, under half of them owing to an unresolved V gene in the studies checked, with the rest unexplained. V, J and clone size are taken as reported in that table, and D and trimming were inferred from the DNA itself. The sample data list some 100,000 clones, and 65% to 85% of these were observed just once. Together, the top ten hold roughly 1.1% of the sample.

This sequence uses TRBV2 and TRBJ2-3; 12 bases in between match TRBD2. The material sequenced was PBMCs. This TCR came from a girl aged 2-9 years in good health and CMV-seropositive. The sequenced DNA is TGTGCCACCCCAGGACTAGCGGGACCAGATACGCAGTATTTT. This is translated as CATPGLAGPDTQYF.